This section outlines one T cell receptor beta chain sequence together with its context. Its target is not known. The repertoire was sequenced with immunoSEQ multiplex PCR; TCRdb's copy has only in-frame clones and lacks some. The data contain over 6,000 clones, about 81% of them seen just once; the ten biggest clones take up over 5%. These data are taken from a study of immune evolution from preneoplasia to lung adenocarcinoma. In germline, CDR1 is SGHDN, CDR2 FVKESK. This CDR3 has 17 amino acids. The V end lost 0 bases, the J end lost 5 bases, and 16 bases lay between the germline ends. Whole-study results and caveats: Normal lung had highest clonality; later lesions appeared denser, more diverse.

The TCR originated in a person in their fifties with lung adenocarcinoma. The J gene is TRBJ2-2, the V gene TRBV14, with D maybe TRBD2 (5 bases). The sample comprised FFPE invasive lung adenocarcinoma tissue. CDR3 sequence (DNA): TGTGCCAGCAGCCAAGATCATCCAGGATGGAGGACCGGGGAGCTGTTTTTT. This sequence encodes CASSQDHPGWRTGELFF. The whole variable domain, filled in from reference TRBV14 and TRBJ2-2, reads EAGVTQFPSHSVIEKGQTVTLRCDPISGHDNLYWYRRVMGKEIKFLLHFVKESKQDESGMPNNRFLAERTGGTYSTLKVQPAELEDSGVYFCASSQDHPGWRTGELFFGEGSRLTVL.